The clone carrying this T cell receptor beta chain has a handful of counts. Its antigen is not identified. The germline V gene encodes CDR1 SGHAT and CDR2 FQNNGV. Trimming took off 7 bases at V and 0 bases at J, with 16 bases between the two ends. CDR3 length equals 15 residues. Amplified TCR beta CDR3 regions derived from RNA transcripts. First-round RT-PCR with HTBI primers amplified the TCR CDR3 region. Each CDR3 protein is one row after TCRdb ran MiXCR on the multiplex PCR reads. The table has around 560,000 distinct CDR3 sequences, approximately 16% seen once; the top ten hold about 18%. Clinical symptoms, serum thyroxine, TRAb, thyroid ultrasound and orbital computed tomography established diagnosis. This record comes from a study of T cells in Graves' hyperthyroidism and ophthalmopathy. Study results and limitations: A 13 V-J model separated ophthalmopathy from stable hyperthyroidism.

This TCR derives from a woman aged 18-29 years with Graves' hyperthyroidism. V and J are TRBV11-2 and TRBJ2-7; a weak D match, TRBD1 (6 bases). Material for sequencing was blood. The CDR3 loop reads CASKQNAGVSYEQYF. The CDR3, as DNA: TGTGCCAGCAAACAAAATGCAGGGGTCTCCTACGAGCAGTACTTC. Full variable domain (remainder filled in from reference TRBV11-2 and TRBJ2-7): EAGVAQSPRYKIIEKRQSVAFWCNPISGHATLYWYQQILGQGPKLLIQFQNNGVVDDSQLPKDRFSAERLKGVDSTLKIQPAKLEDSAVYLCASKQNAGVSYEQYFGPGTRLTVT.